The subject of this entry is one T cell receptor (beta chain). Its antigen is still unknown. V gives up 3 bases and J gives up 3 bases, and the segment between their germline ends measures 14 bases. The CDR3 measures 15 amino acids from cysteine to phenylalanine. Kept here is only the CDR3 DNA, which spans 45 bases and is read in frame from base 1. CDR1 and CDR2 were assigned from the germline V gene as MDHEN and SYDVKM. The cohort was made up of under 800 healthy bone marrow donors. All cohort members were sampled while nominally healthy, although unrecorded immune exposures were likely present. The donor was CMV seronegative and belonged to the group of over 350 seronegative cohort members. Every donor gave a peripheral blood sample, and the peripheral blood mononuclear cells from that sample were used for TCR beta sequencing. Genomic DNA extraction from the blood cell samples was performed with the Qiagen DNeasy Blood Extraction Kit.

The library was built by means of the immunoSEQ multiplex PCR assay. For the multiplex PCR, a mixture combining 60 forward primers for TCR Vbeta segments and 13 reverse primers for TCR Jbeta segments was used. A multiplex PCR assay on genomic DNA amplified the CDR3 region of rearranged TCR beta genes. The Illumina HiSeq System was used to sequence the amplified TCR beta libraries as 87-base-pair reads. The authors processed their data as follows. In a later analysis, some 80 million unique TCR beta chains were counted across the 650 to 700 repertoires, and roughly 10 million of these chains were shared by at least two donors. Raw reads were error-corrected and collapsed into unique sequences with a nearest-neighbor algorithm that merged closely related sequences to remove PCR and sequencing errors. V, D and J gene segments were assigned by aligning CDR3 sequences to IMGT reference sequences. For a sequence to be retained, a match of at least six nucleotides was required to both a V gene segment and a J gene segment. A rearrangement counted as productive if the CDR3 had no stop codons and remained in frame with V and J, and every other rearrangement counted as non-productive. CDR3 was defined according to IMGT convention as the region running from the second conserved V-encoded cysteine to the conserved J-encoded phenylalanine. Sequences without an unambiguous match to a single V gene segment were excluded from the earlier analysis of a few hundred of the donors. An earlier analysis of around 600 of the donors classified V segments as functional when productive rearrangements were above 56.7% and as segregating when the standard deviation between donors was above 5%. A statistical classification framework was built to diagnose cytomegalovirus status from the catalog of TCR beta chain sequences. In a later analysis, V and J genes were assigned by comparing TCR nucleotide sequences against IMGT/GENE-DB human TR gene sequences. The TCRdist pipeline was used in a later analysis to assign CDR3 sequences and most-parsimonious VDJ recombination scenarios. In a later analysis, every TCR beta chain was defined by the combination of its CDR3 amino acid sequence and its V-gene family, and reads without a unique V-gene family were dropped. As a way to deal with suspected cross-contamination and a sequencing artifact, a later analysis dropped 450 to 600 nucleotide sequences that were highly shared and had low generation probability. For each public chain, a later analysis derived a clonal expansion index from normalized ranks of inferred template counts within each repertoire. In a later analysis, generation probabilities were computed using a VDJ recombination model fitted to out-of-frame rearrangements, and the results were checked against IGoR. In a later analysis, hypergeometric tests were used to score TCR-TCR, TCR-HLA and TCR-CMV co-occurrence, with a repertoire-size bias correction applied to TCR pairs. False discovery rates were estimated in a later analysis by permuting HLA or CMV assignments 20 times. A later analysis grouped co-occurring TCRs with DBSCAN, adding TCRdist sequence similarity when clustering within HLA-allele-positive subsets. Repertoires with fewer than 30,000 or more than 120,000 public chains were left out of co-occurrence clustering, as were five repertoires with anomalous nucleotide sharing. TCRdb holds this immuneACCESS table with in-frame rearrangements only. Some clones are missing; in checked studies, unresolved V genes explain under half, and the rest has no known cause. From that table come the V and J calls and clone size; the DNA was used to work out D and trimming. The sample table on file contains 25,000 to 40,000 clones. Clones ranked in the top ten supply around 3.5% of the sample.

This entry belongs to a study of cytomegalovirus exposure and HLA in healthy donors (dated by TCRdb to 2016 to 2017). A note on the overall study: According to an earlier analysis of a few hundred of the donors, some 180 million T cells yielded 95 million to 140 million unique TCR beta sequences and approximately 280 Gb of sequence data. Around 320 gigabases of sequencing data and tens of millions of unique TCR sequences were included in an early release covering about 700 HLA-typed donors. Of the 300 to 400 genotyped donors, about 80% fell in the genetic ancestry cluster associated with self-reported Caucasian donors. The study aimed to test whether cataloging public T cell receptors could reveal signatures of past pathogen exposure. The study used immunosequencing to profile the T cell repertoires of several hundred subjects and linked those repertoires to cytomegalovirus serostatus. In addition to the first cohort of 666 subjects, a separate validation cohort of around 110 different subjects was used. To predict cytomegalovirus infection status, the study combined high-throughput TCR immunosequencing, statistical association of individual TCRs with disease status, and machine learning. A later analysis re-analyzed previously published TCR beta repertoires from hundreds of donors and added high-resolution HLA genotyping to study TCR occurrence patterns. Rather than using new phenotypic data, the later analysis identified candidate immune exposures from TCR beta sequences and from how often those sequences occurred across donors. An earlier analysis of 587 of the donors applied high-throughput TCR beta sequencing to assess whether each TCR beta V gene segment acted as functional or pseudogenic. Alongside the repertoire data, information on donor age, sex, ethnicity and CMV serostatus was compiled. A later genetic analysis took genome-wide SNP genotypes for 398 of the 666 donors and used that subset as a discovery cohort. All discovery cohort repertoires had been generated using a single sequencing platform. HLA typing included class I and class II loci at four-digit resolution. The number of typed donors differed by locus: roughly 629-640 for A, B, C, DRB1 and DQB1; about 520 for DQA1; approximately 600 for DPA1; and about 470 for DPB1. Roughly five DR-DQ haplotypes were treated as single units for association and clustering because of strong linkage in the cohort. Among 350 to 400 genotyped donors of the cohort, an average of approximately 240,000 unique TCR beta nucleotide sequences were sequenced per donor, about a sixth of them non-productive.

Points the paper makes about the study in general: In a later analysis, TCR association rates were found to vary across HLA loci, with the most associated TCRs seen for DRB1 alleles and the fewest for HLA-C alleles. A later analysis reported that several top co-occurrence clusters appeared linked to parvovirus B19, influenza, CMV and Epstein-Barr virus. Because counts were too low, roughly 16 rarely observed V segments, including chromosome 9 orphons, were left out of the earlier analysis of about 620 of the donors. The study listed approximately 150 TCR beta chains as associated with cytomegalovirus. Correlated functional status among segregating V segments might reflect linkage disequilibrium, but an unknown experimental factor could not be ruled out. HLA typing was unavailable for some donors at each locus, so association tests used only the typed subset. Cytomegalovirus status was reported to be diagnosed by the classifier with high specificity and sensitivity in both the original and validation cohorts. A further reported finding was that TCR beta sequences accurately predicted the HLA-A and HLA-B alleles for most subjects in the first cohort. Strong co-occurrence of HLA alleles, especially DR and DQ, made assigning TCR associations to individual alleles difficult. In a later analysis, HLA-associated TCR beta chains were found to be more clonally expanded and to have lower generation probabilities than equally common non-associated chains. A later analysis found that most CMV-associated TCR beta chains appeared HLA-restricted, with HLA associations seemingly driven largely by CMV exposure. In an earlier analysis of about 540 of the donors, most TCR beta V segments were observed in productive rearrangements about 87% or about 30% of the time, broadly matching IMGT annotations. A cluster of highly shared sequence variants was judged likely to represent a technical artifact of the sequencing pipeline. The authors suggested that the approach could potentially be extended to other disease states and immunological phenotypes. For the cohort, immune exposure information was limited to CMV serostatus. The presence/absence analyses assumed that sequencing depth was roughly uniform across donors, and that assumption may not be true. Compared with the 666-donor mean, donors in an Asian-associated ancestry cluster had fewer N-insertions in productive TCRs, according to a later genetic analysis. V-gene and J-gene trimming of TCR beta chains was associated with a missense DCLRE1C variant in a later genetic analysis, and the association was replicated in an independent cohort. A later analysis associated approximately 17,000 TCR beta sequences with specific HLA alleles at a false discovery rate of 0.05. The cohort was sequenced for TCR beta chains only, and without alpha or paired-chain data the features that could be detected were limited. Most TCR sequences were seen in very few donors, while some public TCRs were found in many individuals. Some IMGT-functional V segments, including TRBV6-2 and TRBV6-3, could not be told apart with the 87-base-pair reads, so those segments were excluded. A few of the identified cytomegalovirus-associated TCR beta chains were confirmed in vitro to be specific for cytomegalovirus antigens.

Sequencing was performed on PBMCs. The receptor was isolated from a man aged 40-49 years in good health and CMV-seronegative. The rearranged chain carries TRBV28 and TRBJ1-2; the D segment cannot be called with confidence. The CDR3: CASSLVRGDDYGYTF. The DNA sequence reads TGTGCCAGCAGTTTGGTGCGCGGGGATGACTATGGCTACACCTTC.